Below are 24 T cell receptor beta chains sequenced from a single sample in a study of T cell clusters in autoimmune cytopenias. TRB was amplified by touch-down multiplex PCR, primer pools A and B combined. Reprocessing the multiplex PCR reads, TCRdb reports a single entry for every CDR3 protein and omits DNA. With 6,100 or so distinct CDR3 sequences in the sample, the ten largest clones hold 55% to 75%. Roughly 38,000 genome equivalents of blood DNA were amplified for TRB. These data were also reused for a study on T cell repertoires in aging, cancer and after chemotherapy.

Sequencing input: peripheral blood. These receptors were collected from a human donor in good health.

The chain joins TRBV6-6 to TRBJ1-5; there is no DNA to check the TCRdb D call of TRBD1. The CDR3 sequence is 14 residues long. The V gene's germline CDR1 is MNHNY and CDR2 SVGAGI (reference sequence). The CDR3 reads CASSGGGGNQPQHF.

V usage is TRBV5-6 and J usage is TRBJ1-6. The CDR3 has 17 amino acids. Germline V gene data show CDR1 as SGHDT and CDR2 as YYEEEE. The CDR3 reads CASSLGGGSSPLSPLHF.

The chain employs TRBV5-4 and TRBJ1-5; there is no DNA to check the TCRdb D call of TRBD1. Germline lookup yields CDR1 SGHNT and CDR2 YYREEE (reference sequence). This CDR3 comprises 15 residues. The CDR3 spells CASSLGQALSQPQHF.

This clonotype ranks as medium-sized in terms of frequency. This chain uses TRBV15 with TRBJ1-4; TCRdb reports TRBD1, a call that lacks DNA to check it against. Germline assignment: CDR1 LNHNV and CDR2 YYDKDF (reference sequence). The CDR3 runs 15 residues. The chain's CDR3 is CATSLRGQGGEKLFF.

Measured by frequency, this clonotype is medium-sized. The J gene is TRBJ2-3, the V gene TRBV19; TCRdb names TRBD1, which stays unverified in the absence of DNA. The germline gives CDR1 LNHDA, CDR2 SQIVND (reference sequence). The CDR3 loop spans 16 amino acids. The CDR3 protein is CASRAETGRGTDTQYF.

The chain couples TRBV27 to TRBJ2-6; TCRdb designates TRBD1, a call that cannot be tested without DNA. Germline V lookup: CDR1 MNHEY, CDR2 SMNVEV (reference sequence). The CDR3 is 18 amino acids. CDR3 loop: CASTLRGTGSPGANVLTF. Variable domain in full (rest from reference TRBV27 and TRBJ2-6): EAQVTQNPRYLITVTGKKLTVTCSQNMNHEYMSWYRQDPGLGLRQIYYSMNVEVTDKGDVPEGYKVSRKEKRNFPLILESPSPNQTSLYFCASTLRGTGSPGANVLTFGAGSRLTVL.

V gene TRBV24-1 combines with J gene TRBJ2-3. The germline V gene has CDR1 KGHDR and CDR2 SFDVKD. There are 12 residues in the CDR3. The CDR3 sequence: CATSDLVDTQYF.

The genes are TRBV5-4 and TRBJ2-5; the D call from TCRdb, TRBD2, cannot be confirmed without DNA. Per the germline V gene, CDR1 is SGHNT and CDR2 is YYREEE (reference sequence). CDR3 length equals 15 residues. This CDR3 is CASSSPSAGRETQYF.

This sequence joins TRBV6-2 or TRBV6-3 and TRBJ2-3. The CDR3 is made up of 13 amino acids. Germline CDR1 is MNHEY and CDR2 is SVGEGT. CDR3 sequence: CASSRASRDTQYF.

The V gene is TRBV7-6, the J gene TRBJ2-4; TCRdb selects TRBD1, and the lack of DNA leaves this call unchecked. The CDR3 is 15 residues long. Germline V lookup: CDR1 SGHVS, CDR2 FNYEAQ. The CDR3 loop is CASSPAWVGDGIQYF.

J is TRBJ2-3 and V is TRBV29-1. CDR3 size: 11 residues. Germline assignment: CDR1 SQVTM and CDR2 ANQGSEA. The CDR3 loop reads CSVEETDTQYF.

This rearrangement joins TRBV12-3 or TRBV12-4 to TRBJ1-3; TCRdb reports TRBD1, a call that lacks DNA to check it against. The CDR3 extends over 12 amino acids. The chain's CDR3 is CASNRAGNTIYF.

The J gene is TRBJ1-1, the V gene TRBV5-6; TCRdb designates TRBD1, a call that cannot be tested without DNA. The CDR3 is made up of 13 amino acids. From germline, CDR1 is SGHDT and CDR2 YYEEEE. CDR3: CASSFGGNTEAFF.

This clonotype registers medium-sized by frequency. This sequence joins TRBV19 and TRBJ1-4; TCRdb's assignment of TRBD1 cannot be checked, as there is no DNA. The CDR3 has 14 amino acids. Germline CDR1 LNHDA, CDR2 SQIVND (reference sequence). CDR3 in amino acids: CASRGDPRPGKLFF.

The J gene is TRBJ1-6, the V gene TRBV27; no DNA is available, so the TRBD1 call from TCRdb remains unchecked. CDR3 length equals 15 residues. CDR1 is MNHEY, CDR2 SMNVEV, per germline (reference sequence). The chain's CDR3 is CASSSQGSARSPLHF.

The genes are TRBV19 and TRBJ2-7; TCRdb returns TRBD1, unconfirmable since there is no DNA. Germline V gene data show CDR1 as LNHDA and CDR2 as SQIVND (reference sequence). This CDR3 has 14 amino acids. The CDR3 loop is CASSIGTGTYEQYF. Complete variable domain (other parts from reference TRBV19 and TRBJ2-7): DGGITQSPKYLFRKEGQNVTLSCEQNLNHDAMYWYRQDPGQGLRLIYYSQIVNDFQKGDIAEGYSVSREKKESFPLTVTSAQKNPTAFYLCASSIGTGTYEQYFGPGTRLTVT.

The V call is TRBV5-4, the J call TRBJ2-1; with no DNA, the TCRdb D assignment of TRBD1 cannot be verified. The CDR3 consists of 16 residues. The germline V gene encodes CDR1 SGHNT and CDR2 YYREEE (reference sequence). CDR3 in amino acids: CASKGAGTFSYNEQFF. The whole variable domain, filled in from reference TRBV5-4 and TRBJ2-1, reads ETGVTQSPTHLIKTRGQQVTLRCSSQSGHNTVSWYQQALGQGPQFIFQYYREEENGRGNFPPRFSGLQFPNYSSELNVNALELDDSALYLCASKGAGTFSYNEQFFGPGTRLTVL.

The V and J genes are TRBV27 and TRBJ2-3; with no DNA, the TCRdb D assignment of TRBD2 cannot be verified. Germline lookup yields CDR1 MNHEY and CDR2 SMNVEV (reference sequence). This CDR3 comprises 16 residues. The CDR3 region is CASSSPGLAAPDTQYF.

The chain joins TRBV6-5 to TRBJ2-3; TCRdb picks TRBD2, but there is no DNA to check that call. This CDR3 has 16 amino acids. Per germline, CDR1 MNHEY and CDR2 SVGAGI. CDR3 loop: CASSYSAGGFTDTQYF.

The rearrangement uses TRBV5-6 and TRBJ2-5; TCRdb picks TRBD1, but there is no DNA to check that call. This CDR3 region has 16 residues. Germline V gene data show CDR1 as SGHDT and CDR2 as YYEEEE. This chain's CDR3 is CASSSQDSAGAETQYF.

The chain carries TRBV7-9 and TRBJ2-2; with no DNA, the TCRdb D assignment of TRBD1 cannot be verified. Germline CDR1 reads SEHNR; CDR2 reads FQNEAQ (reference sequence). The CDR3 consists of 13 residues. The CDR3 loop reads CASSPPGVGELFF.

V and J are TRBV6-6 and TRBJ2-5; the TCRdb call, TRBD1, lacks DNA for checking. This CDR3 contains 12 residues. Germline values: CDR1 MNHNY, CDR2 SVGAGI (reference sequence). The CDR3 loop is CASRRTEETQYF.

The genes are TRBV7-2 and TRBJ1-4. CDR1 is SGHTA, CDR2 FQGNSA, per germline. CDR3 length: 14 amino acids. The CDR3 protein is CASSLHRSNEKLFF.

This chain joins TRBV5-4 and TRBJ1-6; as DNA is missing, the TRBD1 call by TCRdb cannot be tested. Germline-derived CDR1 and CDR2 are SGHNT and YYREEE (reference sequence). The CDR3 spans 14 residues. The CDR3 loop is CASSLETANSPLHF.